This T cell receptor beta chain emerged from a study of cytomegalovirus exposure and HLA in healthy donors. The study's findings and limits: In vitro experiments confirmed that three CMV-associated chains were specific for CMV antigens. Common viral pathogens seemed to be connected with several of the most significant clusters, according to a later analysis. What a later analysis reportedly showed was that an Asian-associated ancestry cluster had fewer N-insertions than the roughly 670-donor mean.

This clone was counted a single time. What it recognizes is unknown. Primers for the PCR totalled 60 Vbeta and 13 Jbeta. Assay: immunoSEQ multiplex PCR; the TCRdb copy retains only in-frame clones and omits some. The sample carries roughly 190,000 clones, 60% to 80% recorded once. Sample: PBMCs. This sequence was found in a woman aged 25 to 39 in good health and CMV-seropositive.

The CDR3 coding sequence is TGTGCCAGCAGAATGGGACAGGGGGTCTACGAGCAGTACTTC. This encodes CASRMGQGVYEQYF. The V gene is TRBV2, the J gene TRBJ2-7, with 11 positions matching TRBD1. CDR3 length: 14 amino acids. The V gene end was trimmed by 6 bases and the J gene end by 3 bases; junction bases not matched to a gene: 4. From germline, CDR1 is SNHLY and CDR2 FYNNEI.